This TCR beta chain was identified in a study of T cell repertoires in cytomegalovirus infection. Findings and caveats of the study: Identification of carriers of CMV plus the relevant HLA was performed using cumulative public TCR beta family frequency.

This CDR3 contains 13 residues. Trimming left V 4 bases short and J 1 base short, with 7 bases between. Germline V gene data show CDR1 as SGHTA and CDR2 as FQGNSA. TCRdb itself ran the reads through MiXCR, one entry per CDR3 protein. Of tens of thousands of distinct CDR3 sequences listed, over 3.5% are singletons. Ten or more counts support this clonotype. As yet, its antigen is unknown. The TCR sequence derives from a human donor in good health (CMV status not recorded). Some clones in this sample may be carry-over from other donors' samples. The sequenced sample was PBMCs. The chain couples TRBV7-2 to TRBJ1-2; D uncertain. CDR3: CASSSGFNYGYTF. The CDR3 coding sequence is TGTGCCAGCAGCTCGGGGTTTAACTATGGCTACACCTTC.